These 2 T cell receptor beta chains originate from one sample sequenced in a study of blood T cell repertoires in COVID-19. Profiling relied on immunoSEQ multiplex PCR, and the TCRdb table lists in-frame clones only, not all of them. The sample holds 98,000 or so clones; approximately 88% are singletons and the top ten take 4.5% to 5.5%. The sample consisted of peripheral blood. These receptors all come from a human donor in a cohort sampled during active COVID-19.

The chain couples TRBV5-1 to TRBJ1-6; 9 positions agree with TRBD1. J lost 7 bases, V lost 2 bases, and 7 bases had no gene match. Germline loops: CDR1 SGHRS, CDR2 YFSETQ. This CDR3 is 16 amino acids long. The chain's CDR3 is CASSFDPGQGNSPLHF. The CDR3 bases are TGCGCCAGCAGCTTTGATCCGGGACAGGGAAATTCACCCCTCCACTTT.

J is TRBJ2-7 and V is TRBV20-1; 8 bases agree with TRBD2. The germline V gene has CDR1 DFQATT and CDR2 SNEGSKA (reference sequence). CDR3 length: 11 residues. The CDR3 DNA sequence: TGCAGCTCTACTAGCGGCTACGAGCAGTACTTC. Translating gives CSSTSGYEQYF.